The TCR beta chain under discussion was sequenced for a study of cytomegalovirus exposure and HLA in healthy donors. It was with 60 Vbeta and 13 Jbeta primers that the PCR ran. Clones were read by immunoSEQ multiplex PCR, and TCRdb kept only the in-frame ones, dropping some. The repertoire holds around 130,000 clones, over 70% seen once, with about 4% in the top ten. There are 16 residues in the CDR3. Germline CDR1 is SGDLS and CDR2 is YYNGEE. Trimming at V came to 4 bases and at J to 5 bases, leaving 8 bases not matched to a gene. This chain joins TRBV9 and TRBJ2-2, with TRBD2 matching 10 bases. This TCR was sampled from a woman between 40 and 55 years old in good health and CMV-seronegative. Sequences were obtained from PBMCs. CDR3 region: CASSLTLAGETGELFF. In DNA form, the CDR3 reads TGTGCCAGCAGCCTAACCCTAGCGGGAGAGACCGGGGAGCTGTTTTTT. Complete variable domain (other parts from reference TRBV9 and TRBJ2-2): DSGVTQTPKHLITATGQRVTLRCSPRSGDLSVYWYQQSLDQGLQFLIQYYNGEERAKGNILERFSAQQFPDLHSELNLSSLELGDSALYFCASSLTLAGETGELFFGEGSRLTVL.